The 6 T cell receptor beta chains in this list originate from one sample, sequenced in a study of early T cells in non-severe SARS-CoV-2 infection. TCRdb redid the calling of the 5' RACE reads with MiXCR, one entry per CDR3 protein. The sample shows 80,000 to 95,000 distinct CDR3 sequences, 9% to 15% of them seen only once. Sequencing used whole blood. The receptors originated from an adult who was a healthcare worker with PCR-confirmed SARS-CoV-2 infection or an uninfected control (not recorded which).

In its sample, this clonotype was seen many times. J is TRBJ2-5 and V is TRBV28, with D perhaps assigned TRBD1 or TRBD2 (5 bases each). Trimming removed 3 bases from V and 1 base from J, with 12 bases in between. Germline-derived CDR1 and CDR2 are MDHEN and SYDVKM. CDR3 length: 15 amino acids. The CDR3: CASSLSGTRQETQYF. DNA of the CDR3: TGTGCCAGCAGTTTGAGTGGGACGCGCCAAGAGACCCAGTACTTC. The full variable domain, in which reference TRBV28 and TRBJ2-5 provide the parts outside the CDR3, is DVKVTQSSRYLVKRTGEKVFLECVQDMDHENMFWYRQDPGLGLRLIYFSYDVKMKEKGDIPEGYSVSREKKERFSLILESASTNQTSMYLCASSLSGTRQETQYFGPGTRLLVL.

The chain is built from TRBV3-1 and TRBJ2-3, with 8 positions matching TRBD2. CDR3 length equals 15 residues. V was clipped by 5 bases and J by 5 bases; unmatched bases: 9. Germline V CDR1 and CDR2: LGHDT, YNNKEL (reference sequence). The CDR3 is CASSSGGPRIDTQYF. CDR3 nucleotide sequence: TGTGCCAGCAGCTCGGGAGGGCCGAGAATAGATACGCAGTATTTT.

The chain is built from TRBV20-1 and TRBJ2-1, with 11 positions matching TRBD2. CDR3 length equals 16 residues. Trimming removed 0 bases from V and 12 bases from J; junction bases left unmatched: 13. Germline V gene data show CDR1 as DFQATT and CDR2 as SNEGSKA (reference sequence). CDR3 sequence (DNA): TGCAGTGCTAGAGATCCTACTAGCGGGAGAGGTTTCGGGCAGTTCTTC. Translating it yields CSARDPTSGRGFGQFF.

This rearrangement joins TRBV10-3 to TRBJ2-1, with D perhaps given as TRBD1 or TRBD2 (5 bases each). The CDR3 is 14 amino acids. From germline, CDR1 is ENHRY and CDR2 SYGVKD. V was cut by 7 bases and J by 1 base, with 11 bases left in between. Here the CDR3 reads CAITDGASYNEQFF. In nucleotides, the CDR3 is TGTGCCATCACTGACGGGGCGTCCTACAATGAGCAGTTCTTC.

This clonotype was seen only a few times. The rearrangement links TRBV9 to TRBJ1-2; 10 bases line up with TRBD1. This CDR3 is 16 amino acids long. Trimming cost V 3 bases and J 0 bases; bases outside gene matches: 5. CDR1 and CDR2 from the germline V gene are SGDLS and YYNGEE. CDR3 in DNA: TGTGCCAGCAGCGGACAGGGGGCCCGGCCTAACTATGGCTACACCTTC. Its translation is CASSGQGARPNYGYTF. Full variable domain (rest looked up from reference TRBV9 and TRBJ1-2): DSGVTQTPKHLITATGQRVTLRCSPRSGDLSVYWYQQSLDQGLQFLIQYYNGEERAKGNILERFSAQQFPDLHSELNLSSLELGDSALYFCASSGQGARPNYGYTFGSGTRLTVV.

This clonotype was seen a handful of times. This chain joins TRBV11-2 and TRBJ2-4; D is unclear. Germline V gene data show CDR1 as SGHAT and CDR2 as FQNNGV. The ends were cut back, 6 bases at V and 2 bases at J, with 2 bases in the middle. The CDR3 contains 11 residues. The CDR3 DNA is TGTGCCAGCAGTACCAAAAACATTCAGTACTTC. Its protein is CASSTKNIQYF.